This TCR beta chain was sequenced during a study of control samples from healthy donors and cancer patients. TCRdb's copy holds only in-frame clones and misses some; the assay was immunoSEQ multiplex PCR. The sample has 100,000 to 150,000 clones, 85% to 90% seen once. V lost 1 base and J lost 0, with 4 bases in between. CDR1 LGHDT and CDR2 YNNKEL come from the germline V gene (reference sequence). The length of the CDR3 is 13 residues. V gene TRBV3-1 (or the pseudogene TRBV3-2) combines with J gene TRBJ2-7; no clear D gene. The source of this sequence is a man in his forties or fifties with head and neck cancer. The sequenced sample consisted of PBMCs. The DNA for the CDR3 is TGTGCCAGCAGCCAAGGGGCCTCCTACGAGCAGTACTTC. The encoded protein is CASSQGASYEQYF.